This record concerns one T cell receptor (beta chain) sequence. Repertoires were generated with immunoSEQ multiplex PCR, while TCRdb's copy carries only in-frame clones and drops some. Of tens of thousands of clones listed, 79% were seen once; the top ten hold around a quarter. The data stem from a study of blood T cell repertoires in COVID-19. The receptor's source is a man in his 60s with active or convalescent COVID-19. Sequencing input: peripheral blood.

The CDR3 protein is CASSPLEGTGELFF. CDR3 DNA sequence: TGTGCCAGCAGCCCCCTCGAGGGTACCGGGGAGCTGTTTTTT. This rearrangement joins TRBV4-2 to TRBJ2-2; possible D gene TRBD2, 5 bases. Trimming removed 4 bases from V and 5 bases from J, with 11 bases in between. Germline V lookup: CDR1 LGHNA, CDR2 YNFKEQ. The CDR3 contains 14 residues.